This is a list of T cell receptor beta chains from one sample in a study of blood T cells in healthy people across ages. TCRdb independently ran MiXCR on the 5' RACE reads; one entry per CDR3 protein. The table has roughly 1,500,000 distinct CDR3 sequences, roughly 30% seen once. The sequenced sample was blood. The receptors stem from a woman aged 25 to 45 in good health. The CDR3 runs from the conserved cysteine through the conserved F or W. D genes are given only for firm matches. Clone size is stated in some rows and not others, as once, few, many or a class when expanded.

V gene: TRBV2
J gene: TRBJ1-2
CDR3 length: 13
D gene: -
clone size: -
CDR3 protein: CASSEKPGNGYTF
CDR3 DNA: TGTGCCAGCAGCGAGAAGCCGGGTAATGGCTACACCTTC

V gene: TRBV30
J gene: TRBJ1-2
CDR3 length: 15
D gene: TRBD1
clone size: -
CDR3 protein: CAWKAGGIANYGHTF
CDR3 DNA: TGTGCCTGGAAGGCAGGGGGGATAGCTAACTATGGCCACACCTTC

V gene: TRBV6-2/TRBV6-3
J gene: TRBJ2-7
CDR3 length: 16
D gene: TRBD1
clone size: -
CDR3 protein: CASSPWPGQGAYEQYF
CDR3 DNA: TGTGCCAGCAGCCCATGGCCGGGACAGGGGGCCTACGAGCAGTACTTC

V gene: TRBV7-2
J gene: TRBJ2-3
CDR3 length: 13
D gene: -
clone size: many
CDR3 protein: CASSLQRRDTQYF
CDR3 DNA: TGTGCCAGCAGCTTACAACGGAGGGATACGCAGTATTTT

V gene: TRBV14
J gene: TRBJ2-3
CDR3 length: 13
D gene: -
clone size: few
CDR3 protein: CASSQDPGGTQYF
CDR3 DNA: TGTGCCAGCAGCCAAGATCCCGGTGGTACGCAGTATTTT

V gene: TRBV20-1
J gene: TRBJ1-1
CDR3 length: 16
D gene: TRBD1
clone size: -
CDR3 protein: CSARDARGGPNTEAFF
CDR3 DNA: TGCAGTGCTAGAGATGCGAGAGGGGGCCCGAACACTGAAGCTTTCTTT

V gene: TRBV2
J gene: TRBJ2-1
CDR3 length: 18
D gene: -
clone size: -
CDR3 protein: CASSRGVWRVDSDNGQFF
CDR3 DNA: TGTGCCAGCAGCCGCGGGGTTTGGCGGGTGGACTCGGATAATGGGCAGTTCTTC

V gene: TRBV29-1
J gene: TRBJ2-7
CDR3 length: 16
D gene: TRBD2
clone size: -
CDR3 protein: CSVGGGLAGGAYEQYF
CDR3 DNA: TGCAGCGTTGGCGGGGGACTAGCGGGAGGGGCCTACGAGCAGTACTTC

V gene: TRBV21-1
J gene: TRBJ2-1
CDR3 length: 18
D gene: -
clone size: many
CDR3 protein: CASSKEGSGCSSYNEQFF
CDR3 DNA: TGTGCCAGCAGCAAAGAGGGTAGCGGGTGCTCCTCCTACAATGAGCAGTTCTTC

V gene: TRBV20-1
J gene: TRBJ2-6
CDR3 length: 12
D gene: -
clone size: few
CDR3 protein: CSTISGANVLTF
CDR3 DNA: TGCAGTACAATCTCTGGGGCCAACGTCCTGACTTTC

V gene: TRBV3-1
J gene: TRBJ2-3
CDR3 length: 17
D gene: -
clone size: -
CDR3 protein: CASSQGSLLPHRDTQYF
CDR3 DNA: TGTGCCAGCAGCCAAGGCTCCCTATTGCCCCACAGGGATACGCAGTATTTT

V gene: TRBV27
J gene: TRBJ2-3
CDR3 length: 17
D gene: -
clone size: few
CDR3 protein: CASSPKGVRVGADTQYF
CDR3 DNA: TGTGCCAGCAGCCCTAAGGGGGTGCGGGTCGGGGCAGATACGCAGTATTTT

V gene: TRBV7-9
J gene: TRBJ2-3
CDR3 length: 14
D gene: -
clone size: few
CDR3 protein: CASTRSGYTDTQYF
CDR3 DNA: TGTGCCAGCACCCGGTCAGGGTACACAGATACGCAGTATTTT

V gene: TRBV6-1
J gene: TRBJ2-7
CDR3 length: 15
D gene: -
clone size: -
CDR3 protein: CASSDHAAARYEQYF
CDR3 DNA: TGTGCCAGCAGTGATCATGCTGCTGCCAGGTACGAGCAGTACTTC

V gene: TRBV20-1
J gene: TRBJ2-7
CDR3 length: 12
D gene: -
clone size: few
CDR3 protein: CSARGLVSEQYF
CDR3 DNA: TGCAGTGCTCGGGGACTTGTGAGCGAGCAGTACTTC

V gene: TRBV4-1
J gene: TRBJ2-7
CDR3 length: 15
D gene: TRBD1
clone size: many
CDR3 protein: CASSPLGPGGDEQYF
CDR3 DNA: TGCGCCAGCAGCCCCCTTGGGCCAGGGGGAGACGAGCAGTACTTC

V gene: TRBV28
J gene: TRBJ1-6
CDR3 length: 14
D gene: TRBD1
clone size: -
CDR3 protein: CTSVRDRDNSPLHF
CDR3 DNA: TGTACCAGCGTTAGGGACAGGGATAATTCACCCCTCCACTTT

V gene: TRBV6-5
J gene: TRBJ1-2
CDR3 length: 13
D gene: TRBD1
clone size: -
CDR3 protein: CASSYQYRGNYTF
CDR3 DNA: TGTGCCAGCAGTTACCAGTACAGGGGGAACTACACCTTC

V gene: TRBV11-2
J gene: TRBJ2-3
CDR3 length: 14
D gene: -
clone size: few
CDR3 protein: CASSLWANTDTQYF
CDR3 DNA: TGTGCCAGCAGCTTATGGGCCAACACAGATACGCAGTATTTT

V gene: TRBV19
J gene: TRBJ1-5
CDR3 length: 15
D gene: -
clone size: few
CDR3 protein: CASSMKGEGNQPQHF
CDR3 DNA: TGTGCCAGTAGTATGAAGGGTGAGGGCAATCAGCCCCAGCATTTT

V gene: TRBV20-1
J gene: TRBJ2-5
CDR3 length: 14
D gene: -
clone size: few
CDR3 protein: CSARPPAGQETQYF
CDR3 DNA: TGCAGTGCTAGACCTCCGGCGGGACAAGAGACCCAGTACTTC

V gene: TRBV29-1
J gene: TRBJ2-2
CDR3 length: 11
D gene: -
clone size: -
CDR3 protein: CSVNRAGELFF
CDR3 DNA: TGCAGCGTCAATAGGGCCGGGGAGCTGTTTTTT

V gene: TRBV7-6
J gene: TRBJ2-1
CDR3 length: 13
D gene: -
clone size: -
CDR3 protein: CASSLIRAHEQFF
CDR3 DNA: TGTGCCAGCAGCTTAATCAGGGCCCATGAGCAGTTCTTC

V gene: TRBV7-2
J gene: TRBJ2-7
CDR3 length: 14
D gene: -
clone size: few
CDR3 protein: CASSLITSSYEQYF
CDR3 DNA: TGTGCCAGCAGCTTAATCACAAGTTCCTACGAGCAGTACTTC

V gene: TRBV30
J gene: TRBJ1-2
CDR3 length: 15
D gene: -
clone size: -
CDR3 protein: CAWSVSVKIGYGYTF
CDR3 DNA: TGTGCCTGGAGTGTAAGCGTCAAAATAGGCTATGGCTACACCTTC

V gene: TRBV5-4
J gene: TRBJ2-7
CDR3 length: 15
D gene: TRBD2
clone size: many
CDR3 protein: CASSSRLAGENEQYF
CDR3 DNA: TGTGCCAGCAGCTCCCGACTAGCGGGAGAAAACGAGCAGTACTTC

V gene: TRBV29-1
J gene: TRBJ2-3
CDR3 length: 15
D gene: -
clone size: many
CDR3 protein: CSVEEGRGYTDTQYF
CDR3 DNA: TGCAGCGTTGAGGAGGGGAGGGGGTACACAGATACGCAGTATTTT

V gene: TRBV29-1
J gene: TRBJ1-1
CDR3 length: 11
D gene: -
clone size: few
CDR3 protein: CSVRPGPEAFF
CDR3 DNA: TGCAGCGTACGACCCGGTCCAGAAGCTTTCTTT

V gene: TRBV29-1
J gene: TRBJ2-5
CDR3 length: 12
D gene: -
clone size: many
CDR3 protein: CSVVGAPETQYF
CDR3 DNA: TGCAGCGTTGTTGGGGCCCCCGAGACCCAGTACTTC